The entry below gives a single T cell receptor beta chain sequence along with its context. The antigen remains undetermined. This CDR3 is 15 amino acids long. The junction had 5 bases not matched to a gene; V was cut back by 2 bases and J by 4 bases. Germline V CDR1 and CDR2: SGDLS, YYNGEE. This specimen belongs to a study of beta chain features in type 1 diabetes. Study in general: Cell yields, gender and age were comparable in patients and healthy donors.

Every single donor gave one heparinised blood draw, and these averaged around 110 mL. Study conclusions and caveats: Among all four CD4+ subsets, Type 1 diabetes patients had TCRB CDR3s that were moderately but significantly shorter. The study found fewer insertions and more deletions at VDJ junctions in type 1 diabetes patients.

Expressed TCRB transcripts were sequenced, since all the RNA that had been isolated was reverse transcribed. Clones were sequenced by immunoSEQ multiplex PCR, and TCRdb holds only the in-frame ones, with some missing. The sample shows about 340,000 clones, approximately 15% of them seen only once. Sequenced material: naive CD4+ T cells from blood. V usage is TRBV9 and J usage is TRBJ1-1, with 10 bases lining up with TRBD1. This TCR derives from a woman aged 18 to 35 with type 1 diabetes. CDR3 sequence: CASSVTGGMGTEAFF. The CDR3 region has the DNA TGTGCCAGCAGCGTGACAGGGGGCATGGGCACTGAAGCTTTCTTT.